This T cell receptor beta chain was retrieved from a study of blood T cell repertoires in COVID-19. Study-level background: Researchers got acute and convalescent COVID-19 samples from the United States, Italy and Spain. Nucleic acid was either cDNA or gDNA, and it came from T cells, B-cell-depleted T cells, or PBMCs.

Study processing details: It was from reference gene primer amplification that nucleated cell counts were estimated. Libraries were prepared by immunoSEQ multiplex PCR; TCRdb keeps only in-frame clonotypes and omits some of them. V and J calls and clone size follow that table, whereas D and trimming were derived from the DNA. The table includes about 200,000 clones, about 88% detected once. V lost 4 bases to trimming and J lost 6 bases, with 9 bases between them. Per germline, CDR1 LNHDA and CDR2 SQIVND (reference sequence). The CDR3 sequence is 12 residues long. V and J are TRBV19 and TRBJ1-2; D gene unclear. Sample: peripheral blood. This clonotype originated in a man younger than 35 with active or convalescent COVID-19. CDR3 residues: CASSTTGNGYTF. The CDR3 DNA sequence: TGTGCCAGTAGTACAACCGGGAATGGCTACACCTTC.